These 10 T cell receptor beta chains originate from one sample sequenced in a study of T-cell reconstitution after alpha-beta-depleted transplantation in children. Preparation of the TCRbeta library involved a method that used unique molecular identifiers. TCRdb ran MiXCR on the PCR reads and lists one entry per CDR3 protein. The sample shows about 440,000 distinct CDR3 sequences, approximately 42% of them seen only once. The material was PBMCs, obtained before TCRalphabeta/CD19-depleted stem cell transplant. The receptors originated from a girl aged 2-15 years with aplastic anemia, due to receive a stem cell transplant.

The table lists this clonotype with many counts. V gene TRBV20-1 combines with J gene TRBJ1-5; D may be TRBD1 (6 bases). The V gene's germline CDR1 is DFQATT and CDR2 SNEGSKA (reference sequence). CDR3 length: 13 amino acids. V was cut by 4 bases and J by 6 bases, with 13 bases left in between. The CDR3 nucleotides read TGCAGTGCTAAAGAAACAGGGACTCAGCCCCAGCATTTT. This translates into CSAKETGTQPQHF.

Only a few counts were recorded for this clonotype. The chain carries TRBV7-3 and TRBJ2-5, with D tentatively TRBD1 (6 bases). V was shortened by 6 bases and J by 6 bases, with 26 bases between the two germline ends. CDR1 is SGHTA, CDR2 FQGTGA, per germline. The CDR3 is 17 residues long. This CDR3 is CASSQPSTGPRDKTQYF. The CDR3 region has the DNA TGTGCCAGCAGTCAACCGTCGACAGGCCCCCGAGATAAGACCCAGTACTTC.

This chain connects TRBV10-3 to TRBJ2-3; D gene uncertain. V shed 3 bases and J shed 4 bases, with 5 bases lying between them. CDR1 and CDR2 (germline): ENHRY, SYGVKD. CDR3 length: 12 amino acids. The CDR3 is CAISEIADTQYF. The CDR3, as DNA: TGTGCCATCAGTGAAATTGCAGATACGCAGTATTTT.

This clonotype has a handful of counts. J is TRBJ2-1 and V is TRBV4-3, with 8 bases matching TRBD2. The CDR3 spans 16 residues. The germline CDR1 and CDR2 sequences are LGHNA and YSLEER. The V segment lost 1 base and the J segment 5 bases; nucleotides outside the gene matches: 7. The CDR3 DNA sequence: TGCGCCAGCAGCCAAGGGGTAGCGGGAACCCACAATGAGCAGTTCTTC. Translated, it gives CASSQGVAGTHNEQFF.

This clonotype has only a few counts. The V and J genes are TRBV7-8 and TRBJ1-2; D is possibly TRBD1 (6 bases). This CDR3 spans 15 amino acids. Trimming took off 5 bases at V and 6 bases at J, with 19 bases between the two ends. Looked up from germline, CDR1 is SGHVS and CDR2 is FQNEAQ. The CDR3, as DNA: TGTGCCAGCAGCGCTTCGGTCAGGGGTATAGATGGCTACACCTTC. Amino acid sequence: CASSASVRGIDGYTF. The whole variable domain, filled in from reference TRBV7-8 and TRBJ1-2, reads GAGVSQSPRYKVAKRGQDVALRCDPISGHVSLFWYQQALGQGPEFLTYFQNEAQLDKSGLPSDRFFAERPEGSVSTLKIQRTQQEDSAVYLCASSASVRGIDGYTFGSGTRLTVV.

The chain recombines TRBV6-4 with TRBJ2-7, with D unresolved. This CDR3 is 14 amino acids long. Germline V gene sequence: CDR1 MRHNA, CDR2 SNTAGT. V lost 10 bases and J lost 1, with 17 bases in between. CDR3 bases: TGTGCCATCACACCAGAAGGCCCATCCTACGAGCAGTACTTC. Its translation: CAITPEGPSYEQYF.

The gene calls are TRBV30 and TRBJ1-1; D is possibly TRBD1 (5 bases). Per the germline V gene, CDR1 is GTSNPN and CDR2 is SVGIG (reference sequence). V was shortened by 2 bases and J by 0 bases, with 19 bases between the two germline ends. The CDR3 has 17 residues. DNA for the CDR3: TGTGCCTGGAGTCGGCTCTTTCGGGGGAATATGAACACTGAAGCTTTCTTT. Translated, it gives CAWSRLFRGNMNTEAFF.

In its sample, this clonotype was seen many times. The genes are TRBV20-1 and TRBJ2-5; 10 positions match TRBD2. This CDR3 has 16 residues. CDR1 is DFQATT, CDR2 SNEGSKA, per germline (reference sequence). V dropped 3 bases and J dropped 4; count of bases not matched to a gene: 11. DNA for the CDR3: TGCAGTGCTAGGGGGGGTCTAGCGGGAGCCCTAGAGACCCAGTACTTC. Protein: CSARGGLAGALETQYF.

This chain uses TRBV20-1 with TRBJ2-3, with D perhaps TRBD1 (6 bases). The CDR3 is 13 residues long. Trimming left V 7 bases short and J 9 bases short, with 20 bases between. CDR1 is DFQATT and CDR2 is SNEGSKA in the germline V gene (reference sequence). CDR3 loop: CSVTQGPQETQYF. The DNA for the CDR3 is TGCAGTGTTACACAGGGTCCCCAAGAGACGCAGTATTTT.

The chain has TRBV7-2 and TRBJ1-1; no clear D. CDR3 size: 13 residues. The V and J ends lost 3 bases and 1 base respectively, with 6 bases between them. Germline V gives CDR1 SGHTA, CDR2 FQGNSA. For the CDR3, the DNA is TGTGCCAGCAGCTTTAACAAGAACACTGAAGCTTTCTTT. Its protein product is CASSFNKNTEAFF. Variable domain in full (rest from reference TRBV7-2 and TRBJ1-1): GAGVSQSPSNKVTEKGKDVELRCDPISGHTALYWYRQSLGQGLEFLIYFQGNSAPDKSGLPSDRFSAERTGGSVSTLTIQRTQQEDSAVYLCASSFNKNTEAFFGQGTRLTVV.